The rows below give T cell receptor beta chains drawn from one sample of a study of cytomegalovirus exposure and HLA in healthy donors. Measured with immunoSEQ multiplex PCR; TCRdb has only the in-frame clones, and not every one. Of about 260,000 clones in the sample, approximately 70% were seen once. The sequencing input was PBMCs. The receptors shown here come from a female donor in good health and CMV-seronegative. Each CDR3 is given with its conserved first and last residue. The D gene is left open where the match is weak. A clone size is listed for some rows: how often the clone was seen (once, few, many), or a class if it is expanded.

V,size,J,D,CDR3,DNA
TRBV9,-,TRBJ2-5,-,CASSARETGTQYF,TGTGCCAGCAGCGCCCGGGAGACCGGGACCCAGTACTTC
TRBV7-9,few,TRBJ1-2,TRBD1,CSSSLGTVSYTF,TGTTCCAGCAGCTTAGGGACAGTCAGCTACACCTTC
TRBV28,few,TRBJ1-1,TRBD1,CASSLGTGVMNTEAFF,TGTGCCAGCAGTTTGGGAACAGGGGTAATGAACACTGAAGCTTTCTTT
TRBV6-6,-,TRBJ1-2,-,CASSLDSYGYTF,TGTGCCAGCAGCTTGGACAGCTATGGCTACACCTTC
TRBV14,-,TRBJ2-3,-,CASSQGLATSTDTQYF,TGTGCCAGCAGCCAAGGGCTAGCTACTAGCACAGATACGCAGTATTTT
TRBV21-1,-,TRBJ1-2,-,CASRAGQGEGDGYTF,TGTGCCAGCAGGGCCGGACAGGGGGAAGGGGATGGCTACACCTTC
TRBV6-6,-,TRBJ1-3,-,CASSTDSGNTIYF,TGTGCCAGCAGTACAGACTCTGGAAACACCATATATTTT
TRBV27,-,TRBJ1-1,-,CASSLRGNTEAFF,TGTGCCAGCAGTTTAAGGGGGAACACTGAAGCTTTCTTT
TRBV7-9,few,TRBJ2-3,-,CASSFRTDTQYF,TGTGCCAGCAGCTTCAGGACAGATACGCAGTATTTT
TRBV9,-,TRBJ1-2,-,CASSVSGSADGYTF,TGTGCCAGCAGCGTAAGTGGATCCGCGGATGGCTACACCTTC
TRBV9,-,TRBJ2-1,TRBD2,CASSVLAGGTYEQFF,TGTGCCAGCAGCGTACTAGCGGGAGGGACCTATGAGCAGTTCTTC
TRBV6-1,-,TRBJ1-2,-,CASKSVSFNYGYTF,TGTGCCAGCAAGTCGGTTAGCTTTAACTATGGCTACACCTTC
TRBV27,-,TRBJ2-1,-,CASSPRSLSYNEQFF,TGTGCCAGCAGTCCGAGATCCCTTTCCTACAATGAGCAGTTCTTC
TRBV5-1,few,TRBJ2-7,-,CASSLGGLYEQYF,TGCGCCAGCAGCTTGGGTGGCCTCTACGAGCAGTACTTC
TRBV28,few,TRBJ2-7,-,CASSPGGLRASGYEQYF,TGTGCCAGCAGTCCCGGGGGCCTACGGGCTAGCGGCTACGAGCAGTACTTC
TRBV5-1,-,TRBJ2-7,TRBD1,CASSLDRGKGEQYF,TGCGCCAGCAGCTTAGACAGGGGAAAGGGCGAGCAGTACTTC
TRBV6-5,-,TRBJ2-7,-,CASSYSKRRPYEQYF,TGTGCCAGCAGTTACTCGAAGCGACGGCCATACGAGCAGTACTTC
TRBV4-2,-,TRBJ2-3,-,CASSQNRDLFSTDTQYF,TGTGCCAGCAGCCAGAACCGGGACTTATTCAGCACAGATACGCAGTATTTT
TRBV5-1,-,TRBJ2-1,TRBD2,CASSLGLAGDNEQFF,TGCGCCAGCAGCCTAGGCCTAGCGGGGGACAATGAGCAGTTCTTC
TRBV7-9,-,TRBJ1-4,-,CASSLGRGAATNEKLFF,TGTGCCAGCAGCTTAGGGCGCGGGGCGGCAACTAATGAAAAACTGTTTTTT
TRBV27,-,TRBJ2-2,TRBD1,CASSLSSTGQAGELFF,TGTGCCAGCAGTTTATCTTCGACGGGACAGGCCGGGGAGCTGTTTTTT
TRBV30,-,TRBJ1-1,-,CAWSVLGRGTEAFF,TGTGCCTGGAGTGTACTGGGGAGGGGAACTGAAGCTTTCTTT
TRBV7-6,-,TRBJ1-1,-,CASSPGWMNTEAFF,TGTGCCAGCAGCCCGGGGTGGATGAACACTGAAGCTTTCTTT
TRBV6-1,-,TRBJ2-7,-,CASSEFGDGYEQYF,TGTGCCAGCAGTGAATTCGGGGATGGTTACGAGCAGTACTTC
TRBV5-4,-,TRBJ2-1,TRBD2,CASSGLAGSNHGEQFF,TGTGCCAGCAGCGGACTAGCGGGGTCCAACCACGGTGAGCAGTTCTTC
TRBV5-1,-,TRBJ2-3,TRBD2,CASSAWTSLTDTQYF,TGCGCCAGCTCAGCCTGGACTAGCTTAACAGATACGCAGTATTTT
TRBV11-2,-,TRBJ2-2,TRBD1,CASSYPPDRGLTGELFF,TGTGCCAGCAGCTACCCCCCGGACAGGGGATTAACCGGGGAGCTGTTTTTT
TRBV19,-,TRBJ2-7,-,CASSIEGGAYEQYF,TGTGCCAGTAGTATTGAGGGGGGGGCCTACGAGCAGTACTTC
TRBV7-8,once,TRBJ2-5,TRBD1,CASSLRRTGGQETQYF,TGTGCCAGCAGCTTACGGAGGACAGGGGGCCAAGAGACCCAGTACTTC
TRBV6-1,-,TRBJ2-1,TRBD2,CASSQGLAGGQHEQFF,TGTGCCAGCAGTCAAGGACTAGCGGGAGGGCAACACGAGCAGTTCTTC
TRBV6-5,-,TRBJ2-2,TRBD1,CASGQAYNGELFF,TGTGCCAGCGGACAGGCCTACAACGGGGAGCTGTTTTTT
TRBV5-1,few,TRBJ2-5,TRBD2,CASSSLTSGIQETQYF,TGCGCCAGCAGCTCCCTGACTAGCGGGATCCAAGAGACCCAGTACTTC
TRBV18,-,TRBJ1-1,-,CASSQSANTEAFF,TGTGCCAGCTCACAGAGCGCGAACACTGAAGCTTTCTTT
TRBV18,-,TRBJ1-2,TRBD1,CASSPQGQGVYGYTF,TGTGCCAGCTCCCCCCAGGGACAGGGGGTTTATGGCTACACCTTC
TRBV9,-,TRBJ2-2,-,CASSEANTGELFF,TGTGCCAGCAGCGAAGCTAACACCGGGGAGCTGTTTTTT
TRBV28,-,TRBJ2-1,TRBD1,CASSSPGQNNEQFF,TGTGCCAGCAGTTCCCCGGGACAGAACAATGAGCAGTTCTTC
TRBV6-1,-,TRBJ2-3,TRBD2,CASSDTGLAVTDTQYF,TGTGCCAGCAGTGATACGGGACTAGCGGTCACAGATACGCAGTATTTT
TRBV29-1,once,TRBJ2-7,-,CSVSTLSYEQYF,TGCAGCGTTTCGACACTGTCCTACGAGCAGTACTTC
TRBV11-2,-,TRBJ2-7,-,CASSLLWPSYEQYF,TGTGCCAGCAGCTTACTCTGGCCATCCTACGAGCAGTACTTC
TRBV14,-,TRBJ2-1,-,CASSQGGRIGSSYNEQFF,TGTGCCAGCAGCCAAGGGGGTAGGATAGGGAGCTCCTACAATGAGCAGTTCTTC
TRBV5-1,-,TRBJ2-1,TRBD1,CASSPGTVYNEQFF,TGCGCCAGCAGCCCCGGGACAGTTTACAATGAGCAGTTCTTC
TRBV11-2,-,TRBJ1-2,TRBD1,CASSMRGLVGGYTF,TGTGCCAGCAGCATGAGGGGGCTGGTAGGGGGCTACACCTTC
TRBV18,-,TRBJ2-2,-,CASSLDFVTGELFF,TGTGCCAGCTCCCTAGACTTCGTCACCGGGGAGCTGTTTTTT
TRBV27,-,TRBJ2-1,-,CASSFPSNEQFF,TGTGCCAGCAGTTTCCCTTCGAATGAGCAGTTCTTC
TRBV29-1,-,TRBJ2-3,TRBD2,CSAGEGRATSTDTQYF,TGCAGCGCCGGGGAGGGCAGGGCGACTAGCACAGATACGCAGTATTTT
TRBV27,-,TRBJ1-2,TRBD1,CASSLRPGTGESRYGYTF,TGTGCCAGCAGTTTACGTCCCGGGACAGGGGAGAGTCGGTATGGCTACACCTTC
TRBV2,-,TRBJ2-7,TRBD2,CASSLTSGLSYEQYF,TGTGCCAGCAGTTTGACTAGCGGGTTATCCTACGAGCAGTACTTC
TRBV5-4,-,TRBJ2-2,-,CASSLQQGPGELFF,TGTGCCAGCAGCTTACAACAGGGTCCCGGGGAGCTGTTTTTT
TRBV7-9,-,TRBJ2-1,-,CASGRNPGTQSDEQFF,TGTGCCAGCGGCCGAAATCCTGGGACTCAGAGCGATGAGCAGTTCTTC
TRBV7-9,-,TRBJ2-2,TRBD2,CASSFPTSGTGELFF,TGTGCCAGCAGCTTCCCTACTAGCGGGACCGGGGAGCTGTTTTTT
TRBV27,-,TRBJ1-5,-,CASSFSVNSNQPQHF,TGTGCCAGCAGTTTTTCGGTAAATAGCAATCAGCCCCAGCATTTT
TRBV25-1,-,TRBJ1-2,-,CASSRPGNYGYTF,TGTGCCAGCAGCCGCCCGGGTAACTATGGCTACACCTTC
TRBV10-1,-,TRBJ1-1,-,CASSESRGADTEAFF,TGCGCCAGCAGTGAGTCCCGGGGAGCGGACACTGAAGCTTTCTTT